The T cell receptor (beta chain) under discussion was sequenced for a study of blood T cell repertoires in COVID-19. Across the study: Specimens from acute and convalescent COVID-19 originated in the United States, Italy and Spain.

V lost 1 base, J lost 6 bases, and 11 bases stayed unmatched. CDR1 GTSNPN and CDR2 SVGIG come from the germline V gene (reference sequence). This CDR3 comprises 16 residues. Clinical histories supplied by participants themselves formed the basis of cohort assignment. Per the authors' pipeline: Counts of nucleated cells, estimated from reference gene primer amplification, were obtained. TCRdb's table, derived via immunoSEQ multiplex PCR, lists solely in-frame clones and lacks some. Clonal size and the V and J genes are those of that table, whereas D and trimming came from the DNA. The sample lists over 110,000 clones, around 82% occurring once.

The sequenced material came from PBMCs or T cells enriched from blood (not recorded which). The gene calls are TRBV30 and TRBJ2-2; TRBD1 matches 7 bases. The receptor was derived from a man aged 50-60 years in a cohort exposed to, infected with or recovered from COVID-19 (not recorded which). The DNA of the CDR3 is TGTGCCTGGAGTGACCCCGCGACAGGGCGTGCCGGGGAGCTGTTTTTT. It encodes CAWSDPATGRAGELFF.